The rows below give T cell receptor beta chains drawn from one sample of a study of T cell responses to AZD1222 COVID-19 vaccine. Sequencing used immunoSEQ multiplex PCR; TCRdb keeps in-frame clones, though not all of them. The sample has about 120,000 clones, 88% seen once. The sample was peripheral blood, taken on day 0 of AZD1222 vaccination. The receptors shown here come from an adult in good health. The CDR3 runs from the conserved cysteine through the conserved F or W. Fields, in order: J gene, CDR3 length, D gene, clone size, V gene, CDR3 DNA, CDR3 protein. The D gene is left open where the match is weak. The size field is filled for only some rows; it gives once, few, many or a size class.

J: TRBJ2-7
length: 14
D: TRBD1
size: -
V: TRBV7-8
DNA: TGTGCCAGCAGCTGGACAGGTGCTACCTACGAGCAGTACTTC
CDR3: CASSWTGATYEQYF

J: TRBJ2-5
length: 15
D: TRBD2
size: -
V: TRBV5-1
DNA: TGCGCCAGCAGTAGGGTAGCGGGGCTACAAGAGACCCAGTACTTC
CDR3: CASSRVAGLQETQYF

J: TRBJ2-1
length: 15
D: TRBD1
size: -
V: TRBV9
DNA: TGTGCCAGCAGCGCGACAGGGAGCTCCTACAATGAGCAGTTCTTC
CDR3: CASSATGSSYNEQFF

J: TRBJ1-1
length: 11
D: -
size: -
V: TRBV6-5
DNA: TGTGCCACCACAGGGCTCACTGAAGCTTTCTTT
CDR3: CATTGLTEAFF

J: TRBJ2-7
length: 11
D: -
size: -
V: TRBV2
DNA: TGTGCCAGCAGTCCCTCCGACAAGCAGTACTTC
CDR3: CASSPSDKQYF

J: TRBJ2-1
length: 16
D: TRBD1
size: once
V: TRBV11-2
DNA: TGTGCCAGCAGCTTAGTGACAGGGAGAGACGAGAATGAGCAGTTCTTC
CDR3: CASSLVTGRDENEQFF

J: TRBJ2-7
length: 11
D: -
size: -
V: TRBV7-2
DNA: TGTGCCAGCAGCTCATTATACGAGCAGTACTTC
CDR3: CASSSLYEQYF

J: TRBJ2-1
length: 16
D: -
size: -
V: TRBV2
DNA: TGTGCCAGCAGTGTTTTACTGGACTCAGCTTACAATGAGCAGTTCTTC
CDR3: CASSVLLDSAYNEQFF

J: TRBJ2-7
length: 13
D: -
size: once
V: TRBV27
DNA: TGTGCCAGCCGGGGCCTTCCCTCCTACGAGCAGTACTTC
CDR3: CASRGLPSYEQYF

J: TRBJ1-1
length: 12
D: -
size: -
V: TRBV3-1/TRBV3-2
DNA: TGTGCCAGCAGCCTGGTACAGGGTCGGGCTTTCTTT
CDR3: CASSLVQGRAFF

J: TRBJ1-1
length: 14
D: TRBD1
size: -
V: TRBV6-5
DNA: TGTGCCAGCAGTCCAGGACAGGTGCACACTGAAGCTTTCTTT
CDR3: CASSPGQVHTEAFF

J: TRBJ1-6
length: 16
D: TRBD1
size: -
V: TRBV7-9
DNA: TGTGCCAGCAGCTTAGAAACAGGGGGCTATAATTCACCCCTCCACTTT
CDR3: CASSLETGGYNSPLHF

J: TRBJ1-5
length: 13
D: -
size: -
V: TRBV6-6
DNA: TGTGCCGCCCATCCGGGACACTATCAGCCCCAGCATTTT
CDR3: CAAHPGHYQPQHF

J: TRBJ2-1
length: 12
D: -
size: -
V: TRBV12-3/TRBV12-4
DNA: TGTGCCAGCAGCCTATCCTACAATGAGCAGTTCTTC
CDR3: CASSLSYNEQFF

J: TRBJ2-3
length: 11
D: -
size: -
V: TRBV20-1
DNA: TGCAGTGCTAGCAGGGGAGATACGCAGTATTTT
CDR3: CSASRGDTQYF

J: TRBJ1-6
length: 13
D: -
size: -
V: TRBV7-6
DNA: TGTGCCAGCAGATCTACAGGTGATTCACCCCTCCACTTT
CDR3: CASRSTGDSPLHF

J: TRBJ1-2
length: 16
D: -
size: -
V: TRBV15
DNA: TGTGCCACCAGCAGAGCGCGAAGCTTAAGGGACTATGGCTACACCTTC
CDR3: CATSRARSLRDYGYTF

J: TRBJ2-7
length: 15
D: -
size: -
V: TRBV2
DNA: TGTGCCAGCAGTGAAGCACCAGGCGGGTCCTACGAGCAGTACTTC
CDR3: CASSEAPGGSYEQYF

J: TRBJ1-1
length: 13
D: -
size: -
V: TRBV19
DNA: TGTGCCAGTGAACAGAAACGGAACACTGAAGCTTTCTTT
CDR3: CASEQKRNTEAFF

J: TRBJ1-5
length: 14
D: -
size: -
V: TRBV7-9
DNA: TGTGCCAGCAGCAAGGACGGGAGGGATCAGCCCCAGCATTTT
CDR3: CASSKDGRDQPQHF

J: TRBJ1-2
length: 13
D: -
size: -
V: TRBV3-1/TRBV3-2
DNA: TGTGCCAGCAGCCGCGGGACCGCCTGGGGCTACACCTTC
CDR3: CASSRGTAWGYTF

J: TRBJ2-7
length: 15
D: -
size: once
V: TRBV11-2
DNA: TGTGCCAGCAGCTCGCAAGCCGACAGAGCCGGGGAGCAGTACTTC
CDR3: CASSSQADRAGEQYF

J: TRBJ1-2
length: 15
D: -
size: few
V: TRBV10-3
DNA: TGTGCCATCAGTGAGTCACAGGTTGGGGACTATGGCTACACCTTC
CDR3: CAISESQVGDYGYTF

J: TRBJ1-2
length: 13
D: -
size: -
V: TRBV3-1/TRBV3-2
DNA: TGTGCCAGCAGTGGGACACCCCGAGATGGCTACACCTTC
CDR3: CASSGTPRDGYTF

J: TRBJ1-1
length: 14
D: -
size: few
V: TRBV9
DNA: TGTGCCAGCAGCCCCATGCCGGGGAGGCCTGAAGCTTTCTTT
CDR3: CASSPMPGRPEAFF

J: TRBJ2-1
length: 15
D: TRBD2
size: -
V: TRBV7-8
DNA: TGTGCCAGCAGCTTAAGGCTAGCGGGGGGAAATGAGCAGTTCTTC
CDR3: CASSLRLAGGNEQFF

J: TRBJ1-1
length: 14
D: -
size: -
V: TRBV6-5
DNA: TGTGCCAGCAGTTACCCGGGCCAGAACACTGAAGCTTTCTTT
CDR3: CASSYPGQNTEAFF

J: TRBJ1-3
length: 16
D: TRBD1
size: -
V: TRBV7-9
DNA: TGTGCCAGCAGCTTAGTACAGGGGACCTCTGGAAACACCATATATTTT
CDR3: CASSLVQGTSGNTIYF

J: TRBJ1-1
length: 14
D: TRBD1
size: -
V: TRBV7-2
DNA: TGTGCCAGCAGCTTGACGTACGGGACAGGGGAAGCTTTCTTT
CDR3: CASSLTYGTGEAFF

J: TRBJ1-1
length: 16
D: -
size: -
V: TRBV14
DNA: TGTGCCAGCAGCCAAGGCTGGAGTTTAAGGGGCCCTGAAGCTTTCTTT
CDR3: CASSQGWSLRGPEAFF

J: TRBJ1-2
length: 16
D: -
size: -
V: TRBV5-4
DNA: TGTGCCAGCAGCTTGGCTTACCAGGGGATAGAAGGCGGCTACACCTTC
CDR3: CASSLAYQGIEGGYTF

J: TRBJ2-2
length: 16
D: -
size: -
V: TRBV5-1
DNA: TGCGCCAGCAGCAAAGGACCGGGAGGAGGGGGCGGGGAGCTGTTTTTT
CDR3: CASSKGPGGGGGELFF

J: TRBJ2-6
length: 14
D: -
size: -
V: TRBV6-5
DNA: TGTGCCAGCAGGACGTCTTGGGGGGCCAACGTCCTGACTTTC
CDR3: CASRTSWGANVLTF

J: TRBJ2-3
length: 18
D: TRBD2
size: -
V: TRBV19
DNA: TGTGCCAGTAGTATAGGAGCGGGGGGCAAACTTCGCACAGATACGCAGTATTTT
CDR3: CASSIGAGGKLRTDTQYF

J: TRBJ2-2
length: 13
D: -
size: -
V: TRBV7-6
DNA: TGTGCCAGCAGCCCTCGACTCGACGGGGAGCTGTTTTTT
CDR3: CASSPRLDGELFF

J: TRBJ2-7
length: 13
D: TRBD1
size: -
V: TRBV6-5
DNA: TGTGCCAGCAGTAAGACAGGGGCCTACGAGCAGTACTTC
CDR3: CASSKTGAYEQYF

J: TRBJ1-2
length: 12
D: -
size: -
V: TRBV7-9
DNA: TGTGCCAGCGAACAGACGATCTATGGCTACACCTTC
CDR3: CASEQTIYGYTF

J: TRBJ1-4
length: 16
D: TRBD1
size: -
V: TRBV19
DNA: TGTGCCAGTAGAACGACAGGGTCGGCAACTAATGAAAAACTGTTTTTT
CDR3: CASRTTGSATNEKLFF

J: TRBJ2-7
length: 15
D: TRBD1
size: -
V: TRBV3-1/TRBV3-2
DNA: TGTGCCAGCAGCCCTCGACAGGGCAATATCCACGAGCAGTACTTC
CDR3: CASSPRQGNIHEQYF

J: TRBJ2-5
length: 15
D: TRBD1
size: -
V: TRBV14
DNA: TGTGCCAGCAGCCTACAGGGGTGGTACCAAGAGACCCAGTACTTC
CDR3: CASSLQGWYQETQYF

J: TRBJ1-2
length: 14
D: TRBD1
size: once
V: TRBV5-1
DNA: TGCGCCAGCAGCTACGGGGCAGGGGGTCTTGGCTACACCTTC
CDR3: CASSYGAGGLGYTF

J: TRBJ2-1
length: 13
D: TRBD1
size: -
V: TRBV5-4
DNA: TGTGCCAGCAGCCCCCGACAGGGCAATGAGCAGTTCTTC
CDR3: CASSPRQGNEQFF

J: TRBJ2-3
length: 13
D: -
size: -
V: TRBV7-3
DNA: TGTGCCAGTTGCCTCGGGGGCCCAGATACGCAGTATTTT
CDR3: CASCLGGPDTQYF

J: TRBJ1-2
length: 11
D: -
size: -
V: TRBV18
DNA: TGTGCCAGCTCACGGGGCTATGGCTACACCTTC
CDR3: CASSRGYGYTF

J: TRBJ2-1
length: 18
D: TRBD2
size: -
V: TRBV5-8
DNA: TGTGCCAGCAGCTTGGCTGGGGGACTAGCGGTTTCCTACAATGAGCAGTTCTTC
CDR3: CASSLAGGLAVSYNEQFF

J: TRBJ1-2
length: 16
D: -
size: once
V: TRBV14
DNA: TGTGCCAGCAGCCAAGATTCGGGCAGGCCTTACTATGGCTACACCTTC
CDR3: CASSQDSGRPYYGYTF

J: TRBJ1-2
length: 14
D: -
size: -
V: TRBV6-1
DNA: TGTGCCAGCAGTGAAAGGGGGGGCGAGGATGGCTACACCTTC
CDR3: CASSERGGEDGYTF

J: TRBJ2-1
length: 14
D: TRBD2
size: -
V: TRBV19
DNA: TGTGCCAGTACTATGGGGCTAGCGGGCTACCCCAAGTTCTTC
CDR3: CASTMGLAGYPKFF

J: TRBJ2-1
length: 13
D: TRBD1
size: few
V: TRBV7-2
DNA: TGTGCCAGCAGCACACAGGGGTGGAATGAGCAGTTCTTC
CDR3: CASSTQGWNEQFF

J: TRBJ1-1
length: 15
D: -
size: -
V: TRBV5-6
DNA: TGTGCCACCTCGTCCGGGGTAATCGGTGGCACTGAAGCTTTCTTT
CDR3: CATSSGVIGGTEAFF

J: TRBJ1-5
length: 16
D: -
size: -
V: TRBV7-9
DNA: TGTGCCAGCAGCTTAAGGAGGGGATCGGATGATCAGCCCCAGCATTTT
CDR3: CASSLRRGSDDQPQHF

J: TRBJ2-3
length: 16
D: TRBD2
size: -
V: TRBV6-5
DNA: TGTGCCAGCAGTTACGGTGGCGGGGGGCCATCAGATACGCAGTATTTT
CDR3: CASSYGGGGPSDTQYF

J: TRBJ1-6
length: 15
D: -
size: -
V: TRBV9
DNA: TGTGCCAGCAGGGCAGGGAGCTCCTATAATTCACCCCTCCACTTT
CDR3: CASRAGSSYNSPLHF

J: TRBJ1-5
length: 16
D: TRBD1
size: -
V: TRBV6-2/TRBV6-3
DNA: TGTGCCAGCAGTTACTTGGGACAGGATGCTTATCAGCCCCAGCATTTT
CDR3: CASSYLGQDAYQPQHF

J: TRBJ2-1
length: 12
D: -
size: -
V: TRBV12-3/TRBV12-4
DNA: TGTGCCAGCAGTTTTACCGGGACTCAGCAGTTCTTC
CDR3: CASSFTGTQQFF

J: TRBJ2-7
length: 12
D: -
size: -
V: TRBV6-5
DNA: TGTGCCAGCAGTCTCAGGGGAGTCGAGCAGTACTTC
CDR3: CASSLRGVEQYF